A selection of T cell receptor beta chains follows, all from one sample in a study of blood T cell repertoires in COVID-19. Assay used: immunoSEQ multiplex PCR; TCRdb lists only in-frame clones, some missing. The data contain hundreds of thousands of clones, roughly 88% of them singletons. The sequenced sample was PBMCs or T cells enriched from blood (not recorded which). The origin of the receptors is a man aged 25 to 40 who had recovered from COVID-19. Both conserved end residues are trimmed from each CDR3. Fields, in order: J gene, V gene, CDR3 protein.

TRBJ1-1 | TRBV10-3 | AISARDRVPEAF
TRBJ2-1 | TRBV6-4 | ASSPTSGGASYNEQF
TRBJ1-2 | TRBV30 | AWTLQGARGNGYT
TRBJ2-7 | TRBV5-6 | ASSSDGLAREQY
TRBJ1-5 | TRBV18 | ASSPSYQGTPH
TRBJ1-1 | TRBV6-5 | ASSYSSDTEAF
TRBJ2-7 | TRBV29-1 | SVGQSYEQY
TRBJ2-7 | TRBV30 | AWSRQVLEQY
TRBJ2-7 | TRBV2 | ASLDIRYEQY
TRBJ2-1 | TRBV14 | ASSPTPGLAGRRYNEQF
TRBJ2-5 | TRBV5-6 | ASRRQGQETQY
TRBJ2-7 | TRBV3-1/TRBV3-2 | ASSPGQATYEQY
TRBJ1-2 | TRBV7-9 | ASSLALAENYGYT
TRBJ1-1 | TRBV4-1 | ASSAGAGAGTEAF
TRBJ2-5 | TRBV12-3/TRBV12-4 | ASSWGGETQY
TRBJ2-7 | TRBV24-1 | ATSDPTGGENEQY
TRBJ2-7 | TRBV4-1 | ASSQVRTGGYEQY
TRBJ1-2 | TRBV27 | ASRREGQGGYT
TRBJ2-3 | TRBV10-1 | ASSETAGGISSTDTQY
TRBJ2-5 | TRBV24-1 | ATRDRLTETQY
TRBJ2-7 | TRBV7-9 | ASSSSSYEQY
TRBJ2-5 | TRBV11-2 | ASSLRASGETQY
TRBJ2-7 | TRBV9 | ASSVGRLQGTYEQY
TRBJ1-2 | TRBV6-5 | ASSSEGTGVGGYT
TRBJ2-2 | TRBV6-5 | ASSKTGTAGELF
TRBJ1-1 | TRBV3-1/TRBV3-2 | ASSQAVITEAF
TRBJ1-1 | TRBV25-1 | ASSGTANTEAF
TRBJ2-1 | TRBV11-2 | ASSLGGGAYNEQF
TRBJ1-6 | TRBV28 | ASSLGTGGNSPLH
TRBJ2-7 | TRBV5-4 | ASSLASGSGEQY